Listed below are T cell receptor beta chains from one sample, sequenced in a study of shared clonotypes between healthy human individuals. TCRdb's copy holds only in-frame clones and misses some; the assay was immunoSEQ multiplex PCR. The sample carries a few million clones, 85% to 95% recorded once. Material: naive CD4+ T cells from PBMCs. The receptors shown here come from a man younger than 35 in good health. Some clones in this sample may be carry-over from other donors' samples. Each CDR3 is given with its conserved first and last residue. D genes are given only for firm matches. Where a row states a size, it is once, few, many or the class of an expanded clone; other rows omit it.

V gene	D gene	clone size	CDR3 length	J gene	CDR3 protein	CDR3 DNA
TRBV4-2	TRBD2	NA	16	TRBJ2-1	CASSQEPWDYANEQFF	TGTGCCAGCAGCCAAGAGCCCTGGGACTACGCCAATGAGCAGTTCTTC
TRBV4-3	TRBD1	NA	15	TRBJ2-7	CASSYSGQGFDEQYF	TGCGCCAGCAGCTACTCGGGACAGGGTTTTGACGAGCAGTACTTC
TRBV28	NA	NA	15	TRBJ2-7	CASSFAGSQVNEQYF	TGTGCCAGCAGTTTTGCGGGGTCCCAGGTAAACGAGCAGTACTTC
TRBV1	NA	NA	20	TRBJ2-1	CTSSQRRRGSGRLCPYEQFF	TGCACCAGCAGCCAAAGGCGCCGGGGTAGCGGGAGGCTCTGCCCTTATGAGCAGTTCTTC
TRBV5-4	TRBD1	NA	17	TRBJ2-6	CASSRGTGVPGANVLTF	TGTGCCAGCAGCCGAGGGACAGGCGTTCCTGGGGCCAACGTCCTGACTTTC
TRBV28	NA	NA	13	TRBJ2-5	CASSLSLGPATYF	TGTGCCAGCAGTTTATCACTAGGGCCAGCAACGTACTTC
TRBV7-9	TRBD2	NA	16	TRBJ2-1	CASSSGLAGVVNEQFF	TGTGCCAGCAGCTCCGGACTAGCGGGAGTTGTCAATGAGCAGTTCTTC
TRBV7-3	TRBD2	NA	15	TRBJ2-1	CASSLGGTSYNEQFF	TGTGCCAGCAGCTTGGGGGGGACCTCCTACAATGAGCAGTTCTTC
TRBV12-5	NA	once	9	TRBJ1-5	CATCQPQHF	TGTGCTACCTGTCAGCCCCAGCATTTT
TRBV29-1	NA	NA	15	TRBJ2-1	CSVDSPGTLYNEQFF	TGCAGCGTCGACTCTCCGGGGACGCTTTACAATGAGCAGTTCTTC
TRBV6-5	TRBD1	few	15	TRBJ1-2	CASSYSWTGVYGYTF	TGTGCCAGCAGTTACTCGTGGACAGGGGTCTATGGCTACACCTTC
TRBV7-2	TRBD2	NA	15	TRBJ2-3	CASSLGGGRPDTQYF	TGTGCCAGCAGCTTAGGGGGGGGGAGGCCAGATACGCAGTATTTT
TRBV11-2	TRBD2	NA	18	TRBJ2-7	CASSSPKASGRAGSEQYF	TGTGCCAGCAGCTCTCCCAAGGCCAGCGGGAGGGCCGGGAGCGAGCAGTACTTC
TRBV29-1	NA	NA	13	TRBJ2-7	CSVGGLLLYEQYF	TGCAGCGTTGGGGGCCTCCTTCTCTACGAGCAGTACTTC
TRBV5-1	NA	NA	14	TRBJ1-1	CASSQGELNTEAFF	TGCGCCAGCAGCCAGGGAGAGTTGAACACTGAAGCTTTCTTT
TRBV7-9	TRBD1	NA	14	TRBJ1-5	CASRTGDPGQPQHF	TGTGCCAGCAGGACAGGGGATCCAGGGCAGCCCCAGCATTTT
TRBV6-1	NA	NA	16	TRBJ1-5	CASSEARNQGWQPQHF	TGTGCCAGCAGTGAAGCGCGAAATCAGGGCTGGCAGCCCCAGCATTTT
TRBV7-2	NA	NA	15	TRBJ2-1	CASSYGLGSYNEQFF	TGTGCCAGCAGCTACGGACTGGGCTCCTACAATGAGCAGTTCTTC
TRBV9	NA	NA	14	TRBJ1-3	CASSLGGSGNTIYF	TGTGCCAGCAGCCTGGGGGGATCTGGAAACACCATATATTTT
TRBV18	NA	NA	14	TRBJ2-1	CASSPGAPRNEQFF	TGTGCCAGCTCACCGGGGGCACCGCGGAATGAGCAGTTCTTC
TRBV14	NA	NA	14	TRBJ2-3	CASSHQTQGDTQYF	TGTGCCAGCAGCCATCAGACACAGGGAGATACGCAGTATTTT
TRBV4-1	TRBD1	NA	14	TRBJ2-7	CASSPPGTGIEQYF	TGCGCCAGCAGCCCCCCCGGGACAGGGATTGAGCAGTACTTC
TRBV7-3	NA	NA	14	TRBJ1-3	CASSLLSSGNTIYF	TGTGCCAGCAGCTTACTAAGCTCTGGAAACACCATATATTTT